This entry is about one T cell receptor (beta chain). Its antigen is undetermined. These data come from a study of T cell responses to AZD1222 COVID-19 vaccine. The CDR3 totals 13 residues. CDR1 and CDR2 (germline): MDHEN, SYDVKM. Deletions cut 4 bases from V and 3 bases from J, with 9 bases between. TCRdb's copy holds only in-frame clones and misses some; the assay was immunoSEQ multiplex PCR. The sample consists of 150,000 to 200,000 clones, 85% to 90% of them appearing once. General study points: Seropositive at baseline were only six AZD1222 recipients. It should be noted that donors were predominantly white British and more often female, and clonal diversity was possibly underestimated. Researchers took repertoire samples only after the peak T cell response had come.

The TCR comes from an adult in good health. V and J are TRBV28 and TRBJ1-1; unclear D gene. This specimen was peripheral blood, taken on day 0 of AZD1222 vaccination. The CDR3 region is CASSSPVYTEAFF. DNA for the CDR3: TGTGCCAGCAGTTCCCCCGTGTACACTGAAGCTTTCTTT.